This entry describes one T cell receptor beta chain. Investigators took around 10 milliliters of peripheral blood from every donor. The CDR3 has 16 residues. Germline V gene sequence: CDR1 SNHLY, CDR2 FYNNEI. Trimming shortened V by 4 bases and J by 5 bases, and 17 bases separated the two germline ends. This entry belongs to a study of blood T cells in healthy people across ages. Turning to the study itself: Capture via template switching afforded approximately one barcoded beta molecule per two T cells.

Together with a sample-barcoded 5' primer, a J-beta primer mix was included in a second PCR lasting about 7 to 11 cycles. TCRdb reanalysed the 5' RACE reads using MiXCR and keeps one entry per CDR3 protein. The table includes some 890,000 distinct CDR3 sequences, around 29% detected once. The same sample was also studied in work on T cells of mothers and their children.

This chain connects TRBV2 to TRBJ2-2; D possibly corresponds to TRBD1 (5 bases). The sample was blood. This TCR came from a woman aged 40 to 50 in good health. The CDR3 region is CASSVQGLVVTGELFF. The DNA of the CDR3 is TGTGCCAGCAGTGTTCAGGGTCTTGTAGTTACCGGGGAGCTGTTTTTT. Looking up the rest from reference TRBV2 and TRBJ2-2 gives the full variable domain: EPEVTQTPSHQVTQMGQEVILRCVPISNHLYFYWYRQILGQKVEFLVSFYNNEISEKSEIFDDQFSVERPDGSNFTLKIRSTKLEDSAMYFCASSVQGLVVTGELFFGEGSRLTVL.